The clone carrying this T cell receptor beta chain was detected once. Its antigen remains unidentified. This could be a read error, since a much larger clone is one nucleotide away. V was cut by 6 bases and J by 0 bases, with 13 bases left in between. The CDR3 is 14 amino acids. Germline assignment: CDR1 DFQATT and CDR2 SNEGSKA (reference sequence). The sample is drawn from a study of CD8+CD57+ T cells in acquired aplastic anemia. Turning to the study itself: The DNA of sorted CD4+ and CD8+ cells averaged approximately 3.3 ug. Healthy donors gave approximately 10 million reads on average for CD4+ cells.

Whole-study findings and limits: Overlap between patients and controls comprised 25 to 35 CD8+ CDR3 sequences.

The TCR beta profiling, which covered VDJ combination and CDR3 sequence, was carried out using genomic DNA as the template. Using its own MiXCR run on the reads, TCRdb lists one record per CDR3 protein. The sample shows some 220,000 distinct CDR3 sequences, 34% of them seen only once. The sample was sorted CD4+, CD8+, or CD8+CD57+ T cells (not recorded which) from PBMCs. This clonotype was obtained from a human donor in good health, serving as a control. The genes are TRBV20-1 and TRBJ2-3, with D possibly being TRBD2 (6 bases). The CDR3 reads CSAGLTGSTDTQYF. The CDR3 nucleotides read TGCAGTGCAGGACTAACGGGGAGCACAGATACGCAGTATTTT.